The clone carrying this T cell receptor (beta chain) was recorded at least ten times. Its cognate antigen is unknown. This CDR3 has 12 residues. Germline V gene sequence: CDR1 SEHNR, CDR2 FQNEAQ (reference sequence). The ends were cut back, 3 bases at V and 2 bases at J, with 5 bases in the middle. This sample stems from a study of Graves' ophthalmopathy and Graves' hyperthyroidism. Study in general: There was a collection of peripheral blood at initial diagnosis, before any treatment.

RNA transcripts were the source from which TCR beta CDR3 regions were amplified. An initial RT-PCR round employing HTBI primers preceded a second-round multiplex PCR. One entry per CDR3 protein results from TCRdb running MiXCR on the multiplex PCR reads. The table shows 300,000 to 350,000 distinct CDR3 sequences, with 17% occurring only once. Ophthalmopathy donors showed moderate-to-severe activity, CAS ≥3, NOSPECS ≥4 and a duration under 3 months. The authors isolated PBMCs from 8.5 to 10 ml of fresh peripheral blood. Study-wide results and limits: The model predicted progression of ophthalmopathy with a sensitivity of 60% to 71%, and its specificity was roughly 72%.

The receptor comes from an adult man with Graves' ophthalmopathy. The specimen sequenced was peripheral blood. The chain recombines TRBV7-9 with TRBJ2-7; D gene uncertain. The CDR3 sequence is CASSFSAYEQYF. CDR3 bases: TGTGCCAGCAGCTTTAGTGCCTACGAGCAGTACTTC.